This TCR beta chain was obtained from a study of vaccination effects on CD4 cells after COVID-19. Regarding the study as a whole: Few convalescent patients were studied, and early post-infection samples were lacking. Healthy vaccinees showed cross-reactivity with common cold coronaviruses in only 1 of 255 vaccine-induced clones. Both infection-induced and vaccine-induced clones contracted markedly at late post-vaccination timepoints.

Trimming removed 10 bases at V and 0 bases at J, with 14 bases between. CDR1 MNHEY and CDR2 SVGAGI come from the germline V gene. The CDR3 runs to 14 residues. On this clone itself: As yet, its antigen is unknown.

This table comes from immunoSEQ multiplex PCR, and its TCRdb copy is limited to in-frame clones, with some not included. The sample yields some 68,000 clones, roughly three quarters seen once. Before sequencing took place, the ViraFEST assay used viral peptide pools to expand antigen-specific CD4+ T cells. After less than twelve days in culture, the CD4+ T cells were isolated. The vaccine recipients had no prior SARS-CoV-2 infection, with negative nucleocapsid antibodies. J is TRBJ2-3 and V is TRBV6-5, with a weak D call TRBD2 (6 bases). Sequencing used CD4+ T cells from PBMCs cultured with HCoV-OC43 spike peptides, obtained before COVID-19 vaccination. Indicated subset: HCoV-OC43 spike overlapping peptide pool stimulation. The receptor was derived from a human donor who received a COVID-19 vaccine. The CDR3 nucleotides are TGTGCCACCAGGGTGGCGGGGAGCACAGATACGCAGTATTTT. Translating gives CATRVAGSTDTQYF.